This entry lists 30 T cell receptor beta chains sequenced from one sample in a study of early T cells in non-severe SARS-CoV-2 infection. TCRdb re-called the 5' RACE reads through MiXCR, storing one row per CDR3 protein. This table holds under 100,000 distinct CDR3 sequences, roughly an eighth found once. What was sequenced was whole blood. The receptor source for this set is an adult who was a healthcare worker with PCR-confirmed SARS-CoV-2 infection or an uninfected control (not recorded which).

The sample holds many counts of this clonotype. The V call is TRBV20-1, the J call TRBJ2-7; TRBD1 matches at 8 bases. This CDR3 has 11 amino acids. V was pared by 6 bases and J by 4 bases, with 2 bases of the junction left unmatched. The germline V gene encodes CDR1 DFQATT and CDR2 SNEGSKA (reference sequence). The CDR3 reads CSADRGYEQYF. Here the CDR3 DNA reads TGCAGTGCAGACAGGGGATACGAGCAGTACTTC.

For the CDR3, the DNA is TGTGCCAGCAGTTACTACAGGGGGCGTAACAATGAGCAGTTCTTC. The encoded protein is CASSYYRGRNNEQFF. The chain couples TRBV6-2 or TRBV6-3 to TRBJ2-1; 9 positions agree with TRBD1. Germline V CDR1 and CDR2: MNHEY, SVGEGT. J lost 5 bases, V lost 1 base, and 3 bases had no gene match. The CDR3 is 15 residues long.

This clonotype has a handful of counts. V gene TRBV7-9 combines with J gene TRBJ1-1; TRBD1 might be the D (5 bases). Germline V gene data show CDR1 as SEHNR and CDR2 as FQNEAQ (reference sequence). The CDR3 is made up of 14 amino acids. V lost 1 base, J lost 4 bases, and 10 bases lay in between. The CDR3 spells CASSLDWGSTEAFF. The CDR3 DNA is TGTGCCAGCAGCTTAGATTGGGGGAGCACTGAAGCTTTCTTT.

This clonotype occurred many times. The chain links TRBV4-3 to TRBJ2-2, with unresolved D. Trimming left V 3 bases short and J 6 bases short, with 5 bases between. The germline gives CDR1 LGHNA, CDR2 YSLEER. The CDR3 extends over 12 amino acids. The CDR3 DNA is TGCGCCAGCAGCCAGGTGTCCGGGGAGCTGTTTTTT. As protein: CASSQVSGELFF.

Ten or more counts support this clonotype. The V and J genes are TRBV19 and TRBJ2-2; D remains unclear. Germline CDR1 LNHDA, CDR2 SQIVND (reference sequence). CDR3 length equals 13 residues. The germline V and J ends were trimmed by 3 bases and 6 bases, with 8 bases remaining between them. CDR3 loop: CASSIFLAGELFF. DNA for the CDR3: TGTGCCAGTAGTATTTTTTTGGCCGGGGAGCTGTTTTTT.

This clonotype has more than one count but fewer than ten. The J gene is TRBJ2-4, the V gene TRBV5-6, with D possibly called TRBD1 or TRBD2 (5 bases each). The germline V gene has CDR1 SGHDT and CDR2 YYEEEE. Trimming left V 1 base short and J 6 bases short, with 11 bases between. The length of the CDR3 is 14 residues. The CDR3 sequence: CASSLWGRINIQYF. In nucleotides, the CDR3 is TGTGCCAGCAGCTTGTGGGGACGTATAAACATTCAGTACTTC.

This clonotype was seen a handful of times. The rearrangement uses TRBV29-1 and TRBJ2-1; TRBD1 is a possible D gene (6 bases). The length of the CDR3 is 14 residues. CDR1 SQVTM and CDR2 ANQGSEA come from the germline V gene. The ends were cut back, 1 base at V and 2 bases at J, with 9 bases in the middle. CDR3 in amino acids: CSVEGQGTYNEQFF. The CDR3 nucleotides read TGCAGCGTTGAAGGCCAGGGGACCTACAATGAGCAGTTCTTC.

This clonotype came up many times. The chain recombines TRBV7-9 with TRBJ1-4, with D possibly matching TRBD1 (6 bases). The CDR3 totals 13 residues. V gave up 5 bases and J gave up 15 bases, with 19 bases separating them. Per germline, CDR1 SEHNR and CDR2 FQNEAQ (reference sequence). The CDR3 spells CASSDNSKGGVFF. The CDR3 DNA follows: TGTGCCAGCAGCGACAACTCGAAAGGGGGGGTGTTTTTT.

In its sample, this clonotype was seen a few times. This chain connects TRBV6-5 to TRBJ1-4; 9 bases are shared with TRBD1. Germline CDR1 MNHEY, CDR2 SVGAGI. The CDR3 contains 17 residues. The V and J ends lost 6 bases and 0 bases, in that order; junction bases with no gene match: 8. CDR3: CASRGTGRAATNEKLFF. The CDR3 nucleotides are TGTGCCAGCAGAGGGACAGGGCGTGCGGCAACTAATGAAAAACTGTTTTTT.

The V call is TRBV5-1, the J call TRBJ2-3; no firm D call. There are 12 residues in the CDR3. From germline, CDR1 is SGHRS and CDR2 YFSETQ. Trimming took off 4 bases at V and 6 bases at J, with 9 bases between the two ends. The CDR3 reads CASSPQGDTQYF. The CDR3 bases are TGCGCCAGCAGCCCCCAAGGGGATACGCAGTATTTT.

A few counts support this clonotype. The chain recombines TRBV4-3 with TRBJ2-2; maybe TRBD2 (5 bases). Germline V gene sequence: CDR1 LGHNA, CDR2 YSLEER. V was trimmed by 0 bases and J by 4 bases, leaving 15 bases between them. This CDR3 contains 17 residues. CDR3 residues: CASSQDPPRARTGELFF. The DNA of the CDR3 is TGCGCCAGCAGCCAAGATCCCCCGCGGGCGCGCACCGGGGAGCTGTTTTTT.

This clonotype was seen ten or more times. This sequence joins TRBV11-3 and TRBJ2-3; TRBD1 matches at 9 bases. From germline, CDR1 is SGHNT and CDR2 YENEEA. The CDR3 loop spans 15 amino acids. Trimming at V came to 5 bases and at J to 6 bases, leaving 9 bases not matched to a gene. CDR3 sequence reads: CASSLGTGLGDTQYF. Written as DNA, the CDR3 is TGTGCCAGCAGCCTCGGGACAGGGCTCGGGGATACGCAGTATTTT.

The sample holds a few counts of this clonotype. The chain has TRBV11-2 and TRBJ1-2; D call uncertain. This CDR3 region has 15 residues. V gave up 2 bases and J gave up 2 bases, with 12 bases separating them. CDR1 SGHAT and CDR2 FQNNGV come from the germline V gene. CDR3 DNA sequence: TGTGCCAGCAGCTTACGGCGGCAGCTCAACTATGGCTACACCTTC. As protein: CASSLRRQLNYGYTF.

Points on this clonotype: This may stem from a read error, because a much larger clone lies one nucleotide away. The chain combines TRBV6-7 with TRBJ2-1; 11 nucleotides agree with TRBD2. TRBV6-7 has ORF status, its function being uncertain. The CDR3 loop spans 21 amino acids. CDR3 DNA sequence: TGTACCAGCAGTTACTCTCGACTAGCGGGGCTGGAGTCTCCTAAGCCGGATGAGCAGTTCTTC. It specifies CTSSYSRLAGLESPKPDEQFF.

This clonotype has at least ten counts. The germline gene is not matched at one end of the junction; a read error may be the cause. This sequence joins TRBV7-7 and TRBJ2-3; no clear D gene. CDR1 and CDR2 from the germline V gene are SSHAT and FNYEAQ (reference sequence). The CDR3 length is 16 residues. CDR3 loop: CASSLGQGYGTDTQYF. CDR3 coding DNA: TGTGCTAGCAGCTTAGGGCAAGGGTACGGCACAGATACGCAGTATTTT.

This clonotype was seen a handful of times. The V and J genes are TRBV11-2 and TRBJ2-3; possibly TRBD1 or TRBD2 for D (6 bases each). This CDR3 contains 16 residues. CDR1 is SGHAT and CDR2 is FQNNGV in the germline V gene. The germline V and J ends were trimmed by 5 bases and 6 bases, with 21 bases remaining between them. For the CDR3, the DNA is TGTGCCAGCAGCCCCTTTGTTGGGGGGCCGCGGGATACGCAGTATTTT. This codes for CASSPFVGGPRDTQYF.

This clonotype was counted ten times or more. The chain has TRBV29-1 and TRBJ2-7; a weak D match, TRBD1 (5 bases). V lost 4 bases, J lost 3 bases, and 16 bases lay in between. This CDR3 has 14 residues. Germline-derived CDR1 and CDR2 are SQVTM and ANQGSEA. The CDR3 loop is CSVARQGVGYEQYF. CDR3 coding DNA: TGCAGCGTTGCGCGCCAGGGCGTAGGCTACGAGCAGTACTTC.

This clonotype was picked up many times. The chain combines TRBV6-6 with TRBJ1-5, with a possible D match to TRBD1 (6 bases). V dropped 6 bases and J dropped 1 base, with 13 bases sitting between them. Germline CDR1 MNHNY, CDR2 SVGAGI (reference sequence). The CDR3 loop spans 15 amino acids. The CDR3 region is CASSQGWQSNQPQHF. DNA of the CDR3: TGTGCCAGCAGCCAGGGGTGGCAGAGCAATCAGCCCCAGCATTTT.

The chain combines TRBV12-3 or TRBV12-4 with TRBJ1-2, with no clear D. The CDR3 extends over 11 amino acids. The V end lost 6 bases, the J end lost 4 bases, and 6 bases lay between the germline ends. The CDR3 sequence: CASSQGYGYTF. CDR3 nucleotides: TGTGCCAGCAGCCAAGGCTATGGCTACACCTTC.

On this clonotype itself: Relative to the germline gene, one junction end is altered; a read error may explain this. V and J are TRBV7-7 and TRBJ2-1; D might be TRBD2 (6 bases). Germline lookup yields CDR1 SSHAT and CDR2 FNYEAQ (reference sequence). This CDR3 has 14 residues. Here the CDR3 reads CASSPSRGSNEQFF. As DNA, the CDR3 is TGTGCTAGCAGCCCTTCACGGGGGAGCAATGAGCAGTTCTTC.

There are many counts of this clonotype. V is TRBV20-1 and J is TRBJ2-7; TRBD1 aligns across 7 bases. Germline V gene data show CDR1 as DFQATT and CDR2 as SNEGSKA (reference sequence). The CDR3 length is 15 residues. V gave up 1 base and J gave up 2 bases; unmatched junction bases: 8. The CDR3 DNA sequence: TGCAGTGCTAGAGTACCGGGACAGTACCCCTACGAGCAGTACTTC. It is translated as CSARVPGQYPYEQYF.

This clonotype was counted many times. The chain employs TRBV5-1 and TRBJ1-5; maybe TRBD1 (6 bases). V lost 1 base and J lost 4, with 30 bases in between. This CDR3 spans 21 amino acids. Germline values: CDR1 SGHRS, CDR2 YFSETQ. The CDR3 region has the DNA TGCGCCAGCAGCTTGAACAGGGCGTTCTCTCCGGCGGCCCTAAAAAATCAGCCCCAGCATTTT. This gives the protein CASSLNRAFSPAALKNQPQHF.

The genes are TRBV24-1 and TRBJ2-1; 9 positions agree with TRBD2. V gave up 9 bases and J gave up 3 bases; unmatched junction bases: 2. The CDR3 runs 13 residues. Germline V gene sequence: CDR1 KGHDR, CDR2 SFDVKD. As DNA, the CDR3 is TGTGCCACCGCAGCGGGGGGCTACAATGAGCAGTTCTTC. This sequence encodes CATAAGGYNEQFF.

This clonotype was counted between two and nine times. The genes are TRBV15 and TRBJ2-3, with 13 positions matching TRBD2. CDR1 and CDR2 from the germline V gene are LNHNV and YYDKDF (reference sequence). Trimming cost V 1 base and J 0 bases; bases outside gene matches: 1. The CDR3 spans 17 residues. CDR3 region: CATSRGGLAGSTDTQYF. In DNA form, the CDR3 reads TGTGCCACCAGCAGAGGGGGACTAGCGGGGAGCACAGATACGCAGTATTTT.

The chain combines TRBV5-6 with TRBJ1-1; TRBD1 aligns across 7 bases. Germline V gene data show CDR1 as SGHDT and CDR2 as YYEEEE. This CDR3 is 13 amino acids long. After removal of 4 bases from V and 11 bases from J, the junction contained 11 bases not matched to a gene. The CDR3, as DNA: TGTGCCAGCAGCCCTACAGGGGCGGTCAGGGCTTTCTTT. This encodes CASSPTGAVRAFF.

The chain uses TRBV7-9 and TRBJ2-3; D is ambiguous. The CDR3 extends over 13 amino acids. Trimming cost V 6 bases and J 6 bases, with 13 bases left between them. The germline gives CDR1 SEHNR, CDR2 FQNEAQ (reference sequence). The CDR3 loop reads CASRTITSDTQYF. The DNA for the CDR3 is TGTGCCAGCAGAACAATCACCTCGGATACGCAGTATTTT. The complete variable domain, with remaining parts taken from reference TRBV7-9 and TRBJ2-3, reads DTGVSQNPRHKITKRGQNVTFRCDPISEHNRLYWYRQTLGQGPEFLTYFQNEAQLEKSRLLSDRFSAERPKGSFSTLEIQRTEQGDSAMYLCASRTITSDTQYFGPGTRLTVL.

Only a few counts were recorded for this clonotype. The chain combines TRBV7-8 with TRBJ2-1; 7 bases align to TRBD1. The CDR3 covers 13 residues. Trimming at V came to 1 base and at J to 10 bases, leaving 4 bases not matched to a gene. CDR1 SGHVS and CDR2 FQNEAQ come from the germline V gene. The CDR3 here is CASSLGGTEEQFF. The DNA for the CDR3 is TGTGCCAGCAGCTTAGGGGGGACAGAGGAGCAGTTCTTC.

The V call is TRBV20-1, the J call TRBJ1-5, with D possibly TRBD1 on 5 matching bases. Between the trimmed V and J ends, which lost 2 bases and 8 bases, there was a span of 13 bases. CDR3 length: 13 residues. CDR1 is DFQATT, CDR2 SNEGSKA, per germline (reference sequence). The CDR3 DNA reads as TGCAGTGCTAGATGGGGGGAAATGGAGCCCCAGCATTTT. Translated, it gives CSARWGEMEPQHF.

This clonotype was seen many times. The chain uses TRBV5-1 and TRBJ1-1, with D hard to call. Trimming took off 0 bases at V and 4 bases at J, with 16 bases between the two ends. Germline lookup yields CDR1 SGHRS and CDR2 YFSETQ. The CDR3 sequence is 16 residues long. The CDR3 coding sequence is TGCGCCAGCAGCTTGGGATCGGGTACGGGATTCACTGAAGCTTTCTTT. This codes for CASSLGSGTGFTEAFF.

This clonotype turned up a few times. The chain links TRBV30 to TRBJ1-2; unclear D gene. Trimming removed 0 bases at V and 4 bases at J, with 15 bases between. CDR3 length: 15 amino acids. Germline loops: CDR1 GTSNPN, CDR2 SVGIG (reference sequence). CDR3 DNA: TGTGCCTGGAGTGTTAGGCAGCCACCTCTCTATGGCTACACCTTC. Amino acid sequence: CAWSVRQPPLYGYTF.